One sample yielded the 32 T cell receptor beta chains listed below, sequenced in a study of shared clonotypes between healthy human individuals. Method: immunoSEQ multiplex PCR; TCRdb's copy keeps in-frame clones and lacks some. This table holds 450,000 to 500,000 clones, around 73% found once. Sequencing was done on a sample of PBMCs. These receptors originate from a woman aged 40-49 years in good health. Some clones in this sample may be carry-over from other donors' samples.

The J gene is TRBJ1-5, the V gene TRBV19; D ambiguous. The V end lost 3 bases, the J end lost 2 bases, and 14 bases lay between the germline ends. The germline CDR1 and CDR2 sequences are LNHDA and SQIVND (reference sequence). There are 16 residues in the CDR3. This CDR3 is CASSIRPPGGNQPQHF. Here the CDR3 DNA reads TGTGCCAGTAGTATCCGACCTCCAGGCGGCAATCAGCCCCAGCATTTT.

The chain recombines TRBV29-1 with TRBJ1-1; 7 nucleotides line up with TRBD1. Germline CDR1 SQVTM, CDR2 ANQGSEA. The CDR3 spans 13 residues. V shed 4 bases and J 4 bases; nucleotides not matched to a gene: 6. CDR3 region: CSVGEGAFTEAFF. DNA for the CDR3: TGCAGCGTTGGGGAGGGGGCGTTCACTGAAGCTTTCTTT.

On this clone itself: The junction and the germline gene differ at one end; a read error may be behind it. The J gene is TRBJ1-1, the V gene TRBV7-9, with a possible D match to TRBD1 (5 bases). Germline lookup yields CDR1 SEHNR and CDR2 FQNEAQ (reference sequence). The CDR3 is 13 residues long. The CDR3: CASSLMGTERSVF. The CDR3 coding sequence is TGTGCCAGCAGCCTAATGGGGACTGAGAGAAGCGTCTTT.

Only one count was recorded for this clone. The CDR3 nucleotides read TGTGCCAGCAGGTGGCTAGCGGGAGGCACAGATACGCAGTATTTT. Translation gives CASRWLAGGTDTQYF. V and J are TRBV6-1 and TRBJ2-3, with 10 bases matching TRBD2. Germline V gene sequence: CDR1 MNHNS, CDR2 SASEGT. The CDR3 sequence is 15 residues long. The ends lost 6 bases at V and 1 base at J; junction bases unmatched: 4.

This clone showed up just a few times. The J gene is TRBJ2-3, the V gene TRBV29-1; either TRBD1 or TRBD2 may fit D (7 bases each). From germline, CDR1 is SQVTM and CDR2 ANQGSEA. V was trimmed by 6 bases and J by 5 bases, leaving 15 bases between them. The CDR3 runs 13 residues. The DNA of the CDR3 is TGCAGCGTCCAGACAGGGAGGGGAGATACGCAGTATTTT. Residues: CSVQTGRGDTQYF.

The CDR3, as DNA: TGTGCCAGCGAGCAGGGGGGAGGCTACACCTTC. It codes for CASEQGGGYTF. The V call is TRBV4-2, the J call TRBJ1-2, with TRBD1 matching over 7 bases. Per the germline V gene, CDR1 is LGHNA and CDR2 is YNFKEQ. The trim removed 8 bases at V and 8 bases at J, leaving 5 bases unmatched. This CDR3 is 11 amino acids long.

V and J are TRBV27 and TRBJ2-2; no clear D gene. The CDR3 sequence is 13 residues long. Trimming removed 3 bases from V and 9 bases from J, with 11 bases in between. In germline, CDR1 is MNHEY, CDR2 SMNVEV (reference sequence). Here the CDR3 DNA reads TGTGCCAGCAGTTTTGTAGGCCTGAGGGAGCTGTTTTTT. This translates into CASSFVGLRELFF.

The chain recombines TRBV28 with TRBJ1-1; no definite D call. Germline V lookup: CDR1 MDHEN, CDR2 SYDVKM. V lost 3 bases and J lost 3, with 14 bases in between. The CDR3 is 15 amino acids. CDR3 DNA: TGTGCCAGCAGTTTTATCCCGGCTAGTTACACTGAAGCTTTCTTT. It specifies CASSFIPASYTEAFF. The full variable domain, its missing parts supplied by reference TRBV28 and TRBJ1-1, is DVKVTQSSRYLVKRTGEKVFLECVQDMDHENMFWYRQDPGLGLRLIYFSYDVKMKEKGDIPEGYSVSREKKERFSLILESASTNQTSMYLCASSFIPASYTEAFFGQGTRLTVV.

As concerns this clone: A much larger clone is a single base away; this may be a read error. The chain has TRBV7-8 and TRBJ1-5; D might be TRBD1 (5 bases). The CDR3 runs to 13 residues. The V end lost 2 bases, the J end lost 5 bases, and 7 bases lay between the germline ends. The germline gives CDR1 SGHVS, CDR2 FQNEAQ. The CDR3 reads CASSLWGDQPQHF. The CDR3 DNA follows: TGTGCCAGCAGCTTATGGGGGGATCAGCCCCAGCATTTT.

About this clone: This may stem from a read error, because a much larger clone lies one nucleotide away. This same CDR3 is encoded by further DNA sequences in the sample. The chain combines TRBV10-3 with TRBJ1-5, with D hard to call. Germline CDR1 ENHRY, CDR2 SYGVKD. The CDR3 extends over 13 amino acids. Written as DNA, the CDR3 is TGCGCCATCAGTGAACAGAGCAATCAGCCCCAGCATTTT. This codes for CAISEQSNQPQHF.

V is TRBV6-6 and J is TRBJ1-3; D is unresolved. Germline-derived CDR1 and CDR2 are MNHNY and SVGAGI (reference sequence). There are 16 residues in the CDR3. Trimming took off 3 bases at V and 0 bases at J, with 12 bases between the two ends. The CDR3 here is CASSYPAGSSGNTIYF. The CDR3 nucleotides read TGTGCCAGCAGTTATCCGGCGGGCAGCTCTGGAAACACCATATATTTT.

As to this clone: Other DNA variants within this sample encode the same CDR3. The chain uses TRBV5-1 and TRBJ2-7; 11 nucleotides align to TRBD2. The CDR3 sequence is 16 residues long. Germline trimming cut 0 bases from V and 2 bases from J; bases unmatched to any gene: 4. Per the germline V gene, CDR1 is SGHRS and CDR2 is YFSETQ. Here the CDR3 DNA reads TGCGCCAGCAGCTTGGCCGGGACTAGCGGTACCTACGAGCAGTACTTC. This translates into CASSLAGTSGTYEQYF.

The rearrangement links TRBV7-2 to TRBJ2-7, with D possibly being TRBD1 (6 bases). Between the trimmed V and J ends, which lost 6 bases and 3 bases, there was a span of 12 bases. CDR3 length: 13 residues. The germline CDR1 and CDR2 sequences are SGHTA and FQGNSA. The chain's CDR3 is CASSYTGFYEQYF. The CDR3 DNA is TGTGCCAGCAGTTACACAGGGTTCTACGAGCAGTACTTC.

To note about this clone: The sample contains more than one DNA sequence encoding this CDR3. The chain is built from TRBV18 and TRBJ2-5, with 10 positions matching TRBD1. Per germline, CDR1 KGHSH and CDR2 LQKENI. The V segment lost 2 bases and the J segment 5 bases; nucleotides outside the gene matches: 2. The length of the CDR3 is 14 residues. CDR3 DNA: TGTGCCAGCTCACCATCGGGACAGGGGGAGACCCAGTACTTC. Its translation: CASSPSGQGETQYF.

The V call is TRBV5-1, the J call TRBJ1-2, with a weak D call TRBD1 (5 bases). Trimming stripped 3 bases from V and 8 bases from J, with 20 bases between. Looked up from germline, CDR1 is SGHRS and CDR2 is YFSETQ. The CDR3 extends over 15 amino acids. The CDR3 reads CASSSPGGGLEGYTF. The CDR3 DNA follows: TGCGCCAGCAGCTCCCCAGGCGGGGGGTTGGAGGGCTACACCTTC.

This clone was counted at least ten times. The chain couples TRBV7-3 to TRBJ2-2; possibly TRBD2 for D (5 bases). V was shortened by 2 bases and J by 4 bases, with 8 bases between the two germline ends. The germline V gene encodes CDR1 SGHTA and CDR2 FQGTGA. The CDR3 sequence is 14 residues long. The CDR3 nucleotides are TGTGCCAGCAGCTTATATGGACTCACCGGGGAGCTGTTTTTT. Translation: CASSLYGLTGELFF.

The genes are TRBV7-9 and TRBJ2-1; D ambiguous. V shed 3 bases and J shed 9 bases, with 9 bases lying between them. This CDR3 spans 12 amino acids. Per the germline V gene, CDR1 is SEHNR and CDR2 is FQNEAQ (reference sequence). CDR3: CASSFSQAEQFF. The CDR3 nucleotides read TGTGCCAGCAGCTTTTCGCAGGCTGAGCAGTTCTTC.

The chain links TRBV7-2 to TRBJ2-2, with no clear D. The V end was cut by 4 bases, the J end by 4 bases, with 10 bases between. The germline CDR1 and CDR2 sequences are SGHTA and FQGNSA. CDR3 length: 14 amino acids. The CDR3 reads CASSSRAATGELFF. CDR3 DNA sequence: TGTGCCAGCAGCTCCCGGGCCGCCACCGGGGAGCTGTTTTTT.

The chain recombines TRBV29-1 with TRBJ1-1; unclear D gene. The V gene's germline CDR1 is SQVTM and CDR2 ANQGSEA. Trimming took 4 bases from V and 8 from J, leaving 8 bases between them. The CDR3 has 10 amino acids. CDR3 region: CSVGSLEAFF. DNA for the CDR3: TGCAGCGTTGGAAGTTTAGAAGCTTTCTTT.

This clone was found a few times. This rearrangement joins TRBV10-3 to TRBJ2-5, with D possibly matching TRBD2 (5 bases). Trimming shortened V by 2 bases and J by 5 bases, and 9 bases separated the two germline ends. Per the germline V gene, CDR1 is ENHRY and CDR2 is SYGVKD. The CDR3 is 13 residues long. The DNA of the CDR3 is TGTGCCATCAGTGAGGCTAGGGAGGAGACCCAGTACTTC. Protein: CAISEAREETQYF.

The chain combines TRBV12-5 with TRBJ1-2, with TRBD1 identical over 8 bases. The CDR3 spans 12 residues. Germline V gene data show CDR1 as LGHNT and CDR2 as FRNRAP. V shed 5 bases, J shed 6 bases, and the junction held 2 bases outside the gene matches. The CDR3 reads CASGRTGNGYTF. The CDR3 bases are TGTGCTAGTGGTCGGACAGGGAATGGCTACACCTTC.

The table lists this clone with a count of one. In DNA, the CDR3 is TGTGCCAGCAGCTTATACACCTACGAGCAGTACTTC. It encodes CASSLYTYEQYF. V and J are TRBV7-9 and TRBJ2-7; D remains ambiguous. Deletions cut 2 bases from V and 2 bases from J, with 4 bases between. This CDR3 is 12 amino acids long. Per the germline V gene, CDR1 is SEHNR and CDR2 is FQNEAQ (reference sequence).

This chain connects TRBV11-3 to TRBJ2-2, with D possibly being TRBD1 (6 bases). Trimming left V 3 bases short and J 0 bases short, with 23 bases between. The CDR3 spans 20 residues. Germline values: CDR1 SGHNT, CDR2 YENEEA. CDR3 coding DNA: TGTGCCAGCAGCTTCGGAGGACTTGCTGCCGGGACAACGAACACCGGGGAGCTGTTTTTT. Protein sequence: CASSFGGLAAGTTNTGELFF.

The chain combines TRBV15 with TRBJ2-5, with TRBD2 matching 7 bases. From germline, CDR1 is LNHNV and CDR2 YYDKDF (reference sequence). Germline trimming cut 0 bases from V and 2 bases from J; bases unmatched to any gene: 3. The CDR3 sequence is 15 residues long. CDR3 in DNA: TGTGCCACCAGCAGAGAGCCTAGCGGACAAGAGACCCAGTACTTC. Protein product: CATSREPSGQETQYF.

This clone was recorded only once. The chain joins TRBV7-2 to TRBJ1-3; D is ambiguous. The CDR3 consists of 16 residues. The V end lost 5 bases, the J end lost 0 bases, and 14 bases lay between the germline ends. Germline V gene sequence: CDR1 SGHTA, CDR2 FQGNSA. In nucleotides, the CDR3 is TGTGCCAGCAGCCCAAGACACCTCTTCTCTGGAAACACCATATATTTT. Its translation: CASSPRHLFSGNTIYF. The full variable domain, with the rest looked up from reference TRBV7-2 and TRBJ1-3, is GAGVSQSPSNKVTEKGKDVELRCDPISGHTALYWYRQSLGQGLEFLIYFQGNSAPDKSGLPSDRFSAERTGGSVSTLTIQRTQQEDSAVYLCASSPRHLFSGNTIYFGEGSWLTVV.

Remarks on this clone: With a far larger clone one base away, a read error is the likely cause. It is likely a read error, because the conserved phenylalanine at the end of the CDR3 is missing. CDR3 loop: CASSLGGASSYEQYL. CDR3 coding DNA: TGTGCCAGCAGCTTAGGCGGGGCGAGCTCCTACGAGCAGTACCTC. The V gene is TRBV5-4, the J gene TRBJ2-7; tentatively, D is TRBD2 (6 bases). The CDR3 is 15 amino acids. V was shortened by 2 bases and J by 0 bases, with 12 bases between the two germline ends. CDR1 is SGHNT, CDR2 YYREEE, per germline (reference sequence).

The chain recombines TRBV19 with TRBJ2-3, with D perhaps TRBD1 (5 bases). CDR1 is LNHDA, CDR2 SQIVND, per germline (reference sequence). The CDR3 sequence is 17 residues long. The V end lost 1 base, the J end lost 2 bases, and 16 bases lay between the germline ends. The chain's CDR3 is CASSIGGIGAVTDTQYF. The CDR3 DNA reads TGTGCCAGTAGTATAGGGGGCATAGGGGCCGTCACAGATACGCAGTATTTT.

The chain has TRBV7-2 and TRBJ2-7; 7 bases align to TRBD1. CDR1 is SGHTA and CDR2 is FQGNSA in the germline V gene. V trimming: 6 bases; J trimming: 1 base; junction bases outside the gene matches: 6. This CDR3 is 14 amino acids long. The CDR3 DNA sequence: TGTGCCAGCAGGTCTCCGGGACAGTCCTACGAGCAGTACTTC. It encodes CASRSPGQSYEQYF.

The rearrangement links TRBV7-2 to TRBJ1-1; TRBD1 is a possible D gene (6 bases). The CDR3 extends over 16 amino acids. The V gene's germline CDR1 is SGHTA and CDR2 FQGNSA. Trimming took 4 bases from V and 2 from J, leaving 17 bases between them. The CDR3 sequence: CASSSPGGARNTEAFF. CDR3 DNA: TGTGCCAGCAGCTCCCCGGGGGGGGCGCGAAACACTGAAGCTTTCTTT.

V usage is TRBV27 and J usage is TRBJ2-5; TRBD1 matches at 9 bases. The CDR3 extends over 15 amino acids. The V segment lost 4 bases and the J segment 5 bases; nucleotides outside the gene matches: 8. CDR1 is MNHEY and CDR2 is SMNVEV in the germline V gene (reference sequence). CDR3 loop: CASSSNRGQGETQYF. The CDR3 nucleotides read TGTGCCAGCAGTTCAAACAGGGGGCAAGGGGAGACCCAGTACTTC.

CDR3 residues: CASSMFVAGRNTEAFF. CDR3 in DNA: TGTGCCAGTAGTATGTTTGTTGCGGGGAGGAACACTGAAGCTTTCTTT. V and J are TRBV19 and TRBJ1-1; no definite D call. The V end was cut by 3 bases, the J end by 1 base, with 15 bases between. The germline V gene encodes CDR1 LNHDA and CDR2 SQIVND (reference sequence). The CDR3 consists of 16 residues.

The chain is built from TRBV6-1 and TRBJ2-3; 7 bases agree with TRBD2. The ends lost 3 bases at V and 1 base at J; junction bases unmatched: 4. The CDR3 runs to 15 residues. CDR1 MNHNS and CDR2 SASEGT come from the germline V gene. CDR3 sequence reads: CASSEVAGGTDTQYF. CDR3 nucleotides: TGTGCCAGCAGTGAGGTAGCGGGCGGCACAGATACGCAGTATTTT.